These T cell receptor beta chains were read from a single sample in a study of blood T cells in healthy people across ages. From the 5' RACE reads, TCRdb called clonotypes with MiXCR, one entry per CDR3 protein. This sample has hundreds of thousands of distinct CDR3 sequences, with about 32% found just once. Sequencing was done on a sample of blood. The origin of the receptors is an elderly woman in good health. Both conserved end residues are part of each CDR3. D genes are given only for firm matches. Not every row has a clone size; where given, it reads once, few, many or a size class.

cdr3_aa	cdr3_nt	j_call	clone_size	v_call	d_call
CSATAVTAGSPDTQYF	TGCAGTGCGACCGCAGTGACGGCCGGTAGCCCAGATACGCAGTATTTT	TRBJ2-3	many	TRBV20-1	-
CASSLTSGTNEQYF	TGTGCCAGCAGCTTGACTAGCGGGACAAACGAGCAGTACTTC	TRBJ2-7	-	TRBV7-2	TRBD2
CASSLYSGEKLFF	TGTGCCAGCAGCCTTTATAGTGGGGAAAAACTGTTTTTT	TRBJ1-4	-	TRBV12-3/TRBV12-4	-
CASSLGTGGNRYQETQYF	TGCGCTAGCAGCTTAGGGACTGGCGGGAACAGGTACCAAGAGACCCAGTACTTC	TRBJ2-5	-	TRBV5-1	-
CSASRGPETQYF	TGCAGTGCTAGCAGGGGTCCCGAGACCCAGTACTTC	TRBJ2-5	-	TRBV20-1	-
CATKRRAGENSPLHF	TGTGCCACCAAACGGAGGGCAGGGGAGAATTCACCCCTCCACTTT	TRBJ1-6	many	TRBV6-6	-
CSAQKNAEAFF	TGCAGTGCTCAGAAGAACGCTGAAGCTTTCTTT	TRBJ1-1	-	TRBV20-1	-
CASSFGGAPQYEQFF	TGTGCCAGCAGCTTTGGGGGGGCTCCGCAATATGAGCAGTTCTTC	TRBJ2-1	once	TRBV7-2	-
CASSLRFGRGRALADTQYF	TGTGCCAGCAGCTTAAGGTTCGGGAGGGGTCGGGCGTTAGCAGATACGCAGTATTTT	TRBJ2-3	once	TRBV7-2	TRBD2
CSVGLLGLREQYF	TGCAGCGTTGGACTCCTGGGGTTGCGCGAGCAGTACTTC	TRBJ2-7	-	TRBV29-1	-
CASSLGYHNEQFF	TGTGCCAGCAGCTTGGGATACCACAATGAGCAGTTCTTC	TRBJ2-1	many	TRBV7-2	-
CASSLRGETQYF	TGTGCCAGCAGCTTACGGGGGGAGACCCAGTACTTC	TRBJ2-5	many	TRBV12-3/TRBV12-4	-
CASSLAQTTYGYTF	TGCGCCAGCAGCTTGGCCCAGACAACCTATGGCTACACCTTC	TRBJ1-2	many	TRBV5-1	-
CASSFKGAGEQFF	TGTGCCAGCAGCTTTAAGGGGGCAGGTGAGCAGTTCTTC	TRBJ2-1	many	TRBV7-3	TRBD1
CASSVQRGYEQFF	TGTGCCAGCAGCGTACAGCGGGGGTATGAGCAGTTCTTC	TRBJ2-1	-	TRBV7-2	TRBD2
CSASDEGSGETQYF	TGCAGTGCATCAGATGAGGGTTCTGGTGAGACCCAGTACTTC	TRBJ2-5	-	TRBV20-1	-
CASTDRCYGYTF	TGTGCCAGCACCGACAGGTGCTATGGCTACACCTTC	TRBJ1-2	-	TRBV6-5	-
CASSPQPAGGYEQYF	TGTGCCAGCAGCCCGCAACCGGCAGGGGGGTACGAGCAGTACTTC	TRBJ2-7	-	TRBV7-6	-
CAISERGGQGRSEQYF	TGTGCCATCAGTGAGCGAGGGGGACAGGGGAGATCCGAGCAGTACTTC	TRBJ2-7	few	TRBV10-3	TRBD1
CASSASGTGPRAGELFF	TGTGCCAGCAGCGCCTCCGGGACAGGCCCTAGGGCCGGGGAGCTGTTTTTT	TRBJ2-2	few	TRBV9	TRBD1
CTSMVSVGPPNYGYTF	TGTACCAGCATGGTGTCCGTGGGCCCCCCTAACTATGGCTACACCTTC	TRBJ1-2	few	TRBV12-3/TRBV12-4	-
CASSSQGGEQYF	TGTGCCAGCAGCTCACAGGGAGGCGAGCAGTACTTC	TRBJ2-7	many	TRBV28	-
CASSPQGTYGETQYF	TGTGCCAGCAGTCCCCAGGGCACTTATGGGGAGACCCAGTACTTC	TRBJ2-5	many	TRBV6-6	-
CASSTTGGGYTF	TGTGCCAGCTCCACCACCGGAGGGGGCTACACCTTC	TRBJ1-2	-	TRBV18	-
CAGSPLNAEETQYF	TGTGCCGGCAGCCCTTTAAACGCGGAGGAGACCCAGTACTTC	TRBJ2-5	once	TRBV5-6	-
CASSYSAGYPMNTEAFF	TGTGCCAGCAGTTACTCTGCGGGTTACCCCATGAACACTGAAGCTTTCTTT	TRBJ1-1	few	TRBV6-2/TRBV6-3	-
CASSWDIYNSPLHF	TGTGCCAGCAGCTGGGACATCTATAATTCACCCCTCCACTTT	TRBJ1-6	many	TRBV7-2	-
CSARDWDTGNTIYF	TGCAGTGCTAGAGACTGGGACACTGGAAACACCATATATTTT	TRBJ1-3	few	TRBV20-1	-
CASSLGAGGRDTQYF	TGTGCCAGCAGCCTAGGAGCGGGGGGGCGAGATACGCAGTATTTT	TRBJ2-3	many	TRBV11-1	TRBD2
CASSFAETEAFF	TGCGCCAGCAGCTTCGCTGAAACTGAAGCTTTCTTT	TRBJ1-1	many	TRBV5-1	-
CASSQDRFNTEAFF	TGTGCCAGCAGTCAGGACAGATTTAACACTGAAGCTTTCTTT	TRBJ1-1	few	TRBV12-3/TRBV12-4	-
CASSLGAADQPQHF	TGCGCCAGCAGCTTGGGTGCGGCTGATCAGCCCCAGCATTTT	TRBJ1-5	many	TRBV5-1	-
CASSYWGSSGNTIYF	TGTGCCAGCAGTTATTGGGGGTCGTCTGGAAACACCATATATTTT	TRBJ1-3	-	TRBV6-2/TRBV6-3	-
CASRSDFYEQYF	TGCGCCAGCCGGTCGGACTTCTACGAGCAGTACTTC	TRBJ2-7	many	TRBV5-1	-
CASSPGTGGQETQYF	TGTGCCAGCAGCCCCGGAACAGGGGGCCAAGAGACCCAGTACTTC	TRBJ2-5	many	TRBV7-3	TRBD1
CASRGQGSGANVLTF	TGCGCCAGCAGGGGACAGGGCTCTGGGGCCAACGTCCTGACTTTC	TRBJ2-6	many	TRBV5-1	TRBD1
CASSPKPTGELFF	TGTGCCAGCAGCCCGAAGCCCACCGGGGAGCTGTTTTTT	TRBJ2-2	many	TRBV6-2/TRBV6-3	-
CASSHNRDGGYTF	TGTGCCAGCAGTCATAACAGGGATGGAGGCTACACCTTC	TRBJ1-2	-	TRBV6-6	-
CASSLRGGGYEQYF	TGTGCCAGCAGCCTAAGGGGAGGGGGCTACGAGCAGTACTTC	TRBJ2-7	-	TRBV11-2	-
CSAGGQSNEQYF	TGCAGCGCCGGGGGACAGTCGAACGAGCAGTACTTC	TRBJ2-7	-	TRBV29-1	-